The 2 T cell receptor beta chains below come from one sample, sequenced in a study of lymphopenia after photon versus proton radiotherapy. Method: immunoSEQ multiplex PCR; TCRdb's copy keeps in-frame clones and lacks some. This table holds 15,000 or so clones, approximately 91% found once. This specimen was peripheral blood, taken from a patient treated with proton-based radiotherapy. These receptors all come from a woman aged 55-70 years with cholangiocarcinoma. Some clones in this sample may be carry-over from other donors' samples.

The gene calls are TRBV9 and TRBJ1-4, with 10 bases matching TRBD1. There are 15 residues in the CDR3. CDR1 and CDR2 (germline): SGDLS, YYNGEE. Trimming removed 4 bases from V and 6 bases from J; junction bases left unmatched: 6. The CDR3 DNA reads as TGTGCCAGCAGCCTAGGACAGGGGGTTGATGAAAAACTGTTTTTT. Translating it yields CASSLGQGVDEKLFF.

The rearrangement links TRBV7-2 to TRBJ2-5; 9 bases agree with TRBD2. Unmatched junction bases numbered 3, after V lost 1 base and J lost 6 bases. CDR3 length: 14 residues. The germline gives CDR1 SGHTA, CDR2 FQGNSA. In DNA, the CDR3 is TGTGCCAGCAGCTTAGGGGCTAGCGGGAAGACCCAGTACTTC. It encodes CASSLGASGKTQYF.